This T cell receptor beta chain was captured in a study of cytomegalovirus exposure and HLA in healthy donors. Study-level points and caveats: Rare sequences made up most TCRs, while some public TCRs were found in many donors.

A single count supports this clone. The antigen is not known. Trimming left V 9 bases short and J 6 bases short, with 8 bases between. The germline V gene has CDR1 SGHTA and CDR2 FQGNSA. The CDR3 runs 11 residues. Using immunoSEQ multiplex PCR, the repertoire was profiled, and TCRdb retains in-frame clones only, with some absent. The repertoire consists of 150,000 to 200,000 clones, with approximately 89% occurring once and the leading ten covering less than 3%. The chain links TRBV7-2 to TRBJ2-2; a weak D match, TRBD2 (6 bases). This receptor was identified in a young man in good health and CMV-seropositive. The sample consisted of PBMCs. The CDR3 sequence is CASRLAGELFF. The CDR3 coding sequence is TGTGCCAGTCGACTAGCCGGGGAGCTGTTTTTT.